These 20 T cell receptor beta chains were sequenced from one sample in a study of siplizumab effects on memory and regulatory T cells. Profiled with immunoSEQ multiplex PCR; TCRdb holds only in-frame clones, not every one. Among some 88,000 clones listed, 85% to 90% were seen once. Sequences were obtained from CD4+ T cells sorted from blood. The receptors were sampled from a human donor in good health.

The chain couples TRBV5-1 to TRBJ2-2; tentative D call: TRBD1 (6 bases). CDR1 is SGHRS and CDR2 is YFSETQ in the germline V gene. The ends were cut back, 2 bases at V and 7 bases at J, with 12 bases in the middle. CDR3 length: 14 residues. The CDR3 region is CASSFDRKGGELFF. CDR3 nucleotide sequence: TGCGCCAGCAGCTTCGACAGGAAAGGCGGGGAGCTGTTTTTT. Supplemented by reference TRBV5-1 and TRBJ2-2, the full variable domain reads KAGVTQTPRYLIKTRGQQVTLSCSPISGHRSVSWYQQTPGQGLQFLFEYFSETQRNKGNFPGRFSGRQFSNSRSEMNVSTLELGDSALYLCASSFDRKGGELFFGEGSRLTVL.

The V call is TRBV30, the J call TRBJ1-1; D not resolved. Germline V gene lookup returns CDR1 GTSNPN and CDR2 SVGIG (reference sequence). The CDR3 spans 13 residues. Trimming removed 2 bases at V and 4 bases at J, with 11 bases between. Here the CDR3 reads CAWSSGGFTEAFF. CDR3 nucleotide sequence: TGTGCCTGGAGTTCAGGAGGGTTCACTGAAGCTTTCTTT.

V and J are TRBV21-1 and TRBJ2-2; TRBD1, the table's D call, was not compared with the DNA. TRBV21-1 is tagged as a pseudogene. The CDR3 is 17 residues long. The CDR3 loop reads CASFDLDRRTNTGELFF. The CDR3 region has the DNA TGTGCCAGCTTCGATCTGGACAGGAGAACGAACACCGGGGAGCTGTTTTTT.

The J gene is TRBJ1-5, the V gene TRBV29-1, with 9 positions matching TRBD1. J was trimmed by 5 bases and V by 5 bases; bases with no gene match: 4. Germline CDR1 SQVTM, CDR2 ANQGSEA. The CDR3 spans 13 residues. CDR3 sequence reads: CSVSQGAHQPQHF. The CDR3 DNA follows: TGCAGCGTTTCACAGGGGGCCCATCAGCCCCAGCATTTT.

The rearrangement uses TRBV7-9 and TRBJ2-2; no definite D call. The ends were cut back, 5 bases at V and 0 bases at J, with 13 bases in the middle. CDR3 size: 16 residues. CDR1 SEHNR and CDR2 FQNEAQ come from the germline V gene (reference sequence). DNA for the CDR3: TGTGCCAGCAGCCGGAATTCCGGCACGAACACCGGGGAGCTGTTTTTT. This encodes CASSRNSGTNTGELFF.

The V call is TRBV19, the J call TRBJ1-5; the match to TRBD1 covers 9 bases. The CDR3 sequence is 15 residues long. The junction had 9 bases not matched to a gene; V was cut back by 6 bases and J by 6 bases. The germline gives CDR1 LNHDA, CDR2 SQIVND (reference sequence). The CDR3 DNA follows: TGTGCCAGTAGCCTGGACAGGGGTAGTACTCAGCCCCAGCATTTT. Translation: CASSLDRGSTQPQHF.

This chain links TRBV13 with TRBJ1-5, with unresolved D. The V gene's germline CDR1 is PRHDT and CDR2 FYEKMQ (reference sequence). The V end was cut by 0 bases, the J end by 2 bases, with 5 bases between. CDR3 size: 14 residues. CDR3 amino acids: CASSLGWGNQPQHF. The CDR3 DNA reads TGTGCCAGCAGCTTAGGCTGGGGCAATCAGCCCCAGCATTTT.

This chain joins TRBV6-1 and TRBJ2-7; TRBD1 matches 10 bases. The CDR3 consists of 13 residues. Trimming cost V 5 bases and J 4 bases; bases outside gene matches: 2. Germline V gene data show CDR1 as MNHNS and CDR2 as SASEGT. The CDR3 sequence: CASSRDRGYEQYF. For the CDR3, the DNA is TGTGCCAGCAGTAGGGACAGGGGTTACGAGCAGTACTTC.

The chain links TRBV19 to TRBJ2-7; no clear D. The germline V gene encodes CDR1 LNHDA and CDR2 SQIVND (reference sequence). V dropped 6 bases and J dropped 4 bases, with 13 bases sitting between them. The CDR3 has 13 amino acids. The chain's CDR3 is CASRRQPEYEQYF. The CDR3 coding sequence is TGTGCCAGTAGAAGGCAGCCTGAATACGAGCAGTACTTC. Based on the CDR3 plus reference TRBV19 and TRBJ2-7, the full variable domain is DGGITQSPKYLFRKEGQNVTLSCEQNLNHDAMYWYRQDPGQGLRLIYYSQIVNDFQKGDIAEGYSVSREKKESFPLTVTSAQKNPTAFYLCASRRQPEYEQYFGPGTRLTVT.

This clone came up once. The chain recombines TRBV5-8 with TRBJ2-5; D unresolved. Germline V CDR1 and CDR2: SGHTS, YDEGEE. The CDR3 is 10 residues long. Trimming shortened V by 4 bases and J by 3 bases, and 1 base separated the two germline ends. This CDR3 is CASSEETQYF. The CDR3 DNA reads as TGTGCCAGCAGCGAAGAGACCCAGTACTTC.

This chain uses TRBV7-9 with TRBJ2-7; possible D gene TRBD1, 6 bases. The CDR3 consists of 14 residues. Trimming removed 1 base from V and 7 bases from J, with 14 bases in between. Germline V gene data show CDR1 as SEHNR and CDR2 as FQNEAQ (reference sequence). The DNA of the CDR3 is TGTGCCAGCAGCTTAGTACAGGGAATCGGGGAGCAGTACTTC. Protein sequence: CASSLVQGIGEQYF.

The chain employs TRBV28 and TRBJ1-5; TRBD1 matches 7 bases. CDR1 MDHEN and CDR2 SYDVKM come from the germline V gene. The CDR3 runs 15 residues. V shed 6 bases, J shed 4 bases, and the junction held 9 bases outside the gene matches. CDR3 sequence: CASRRQGLKNQPQHF. The CDR3 DNA reads as TGTGCCAGCAGGCGACAGGGTCTTAAAAATCAGCCCCAGCATTTT.

The CDR3 loop reads CASILGGWDTQYF. CDR3 bases: TGTGCCAGCATCCTGGGCGGGTGGGATACGCAGTATTTT. The rearrangement joins TRBV5-6 to TRBJ2-3; weak D call: TRBD2 (5 bases). Trimming took 6 bases from V and 6 from J, leaving 14 bases between them. Germline-derived CDR1 and CDR2 are SGHDT and YYEEEE. The CDR3 length is 13 residues. The variable domain in full, with the rest retrieved from reference TRBV5-6 and TRBJ2-3, is DAGVTQSPTHLIKTRGQQVTLRCSPKSGHDTVSWYQQALGQGPQFIFQYYEEEERQRGNFPDRFSGHQFPNYSSELNVNALLLGDSALYLCASILGGWDTQYFGPGTRLTVL.

This chain connects TRBV5-4 to TRBJ2-1, with 14 bases lining up with TRBD2. Germline trimming cut 0 bases from V and 8 bases from J; bases unmatched to any gene: 4. The CDR3 covers 16 residues. CDR1 and CDR2 (germline): SGHNT, YYREEE (reference sequence). In nucleotides, the CDR3 is TGTGCCAGCAGCTTGGGGGGACTAGCGGGAGTCTATGAGCAGTTCTTC. Translation: CASSLGGLAGVYEQFF.

The chain employs TRBV27 and TRBJ1-4, with TRBD1 matching 7 bases. V was pared by 5 bases and J by 3 bases, with 3 bases of the junction left unmatched. Looked up from germline, CDR1 is MNHEY and CDR2 is SMNVEV (reference sequence). The CDR3 sequence is 14 residues long. This CDR3 reads CASSIGQANEKLFF. Written as DNA, the CDR3 is TGTGCCAGCAGTATCGGACAGGCTAATGAAAAACTGTTTTTT.

The rearrangement uses TRBV19 and TRBJ2-5; weak D call: TRBD2 (7 bases). Germline V gives CDR1 LNHDA, CDR2 SQIVND (reference sequence). The CDR3 loop spans 13 amino acids. Between the trimmed V and J ends, which lost 8 bases and 5 bases, there was a span of 15 bases. The CDR3 DNA is TGTGCCAGTTCAAGGGGGGGGCAGGAGACCCAGTACTTC. Amino acids: CASSRGGQETQYF.

The rearrangement links TRBV11-3 to TRBJ2-7, with unresolved D. This CDR3 region has 13 residues. Germline V CDR1 and CDR2: SGHNT, YENEEA. V was clipped by 5 bases and J by 2 bases, with 10 bases between them. CDR3 loop: CASSATTAYEQYF. CDR3 coding DNA: TGTGCCAGCAGCGCGACAACGGCCTACGAGCAGTACTTC.

The chain links TRBV9 to TRBJ2-2, with 9 bases that match TRBD1. CDR1 SGDLS and CDR2 YYNGEE come from the germline V gene. J lost 5 bases, V lost 1 base, and 9 bases had no gene match. The CDR3 length is 17 residues. The CDR3 DNA sequence: TGTGCCAGCAGCGTATCCCCGACAGGGGGACATACCGGGGAGCTGTTTTTT. This encodes CASSVSPTGGHTGELFF.

The V and J genes are TRBV2 and TRBJ1-5; weak D call: TRBD1 (5 bases). This CDR3 has 13 residues. The V and J ends lost 7 bases and 1 base respectively, with 8 bases between them. In germline, CDR1 is SNHLY, CDR2 FYNNEI. The CDR3 nucleotides are TGTGCCAGCAACTGGGACAGCAATCAGCCCCAGCATTTT. Encoded protein: CASNWDSNQPQHF. The full variable domain, completed using reference TRBV2 and TRBJ1-5, is EPEVTQTPSHQVTQMGQEVILRCVPISNHLYFYWYRQILGQKVEFLVSFYNNEISEKSEIFDDQFSVERPDGSNFTLKIRSTKLEDSAMYFCASNWDSNQPQHFGDGTRLSIL.

The J gene is TRBJ2-5, the V gene TRBV28, with D tentatively TRBD2 (5 bases). Trimming shortened V by 3 bases and J by 5 bases, and 10 bases separated the two germline ends. This CDR3 has 13 amino acids. The germline V gene encodes CDR1 MDHEN and CDR2 SYDVKM. CDR3 sequence: CASSFNQRETQYF. The CDR3 nucleotides are TGTGCCAGCAGTTTTAACCAGCGGGAGACCCAGTACTTC.